Listed below are T cell receptor beta chains from one sample, sequenced in a study of molecular identifiers for immune sequencing clone quantification. One entry per CDR3 protein results from TCRdb running MiXCR on the PCR reads. The table includes 300,000 to 400,000 distinct CDR3 sequences, about 23% detected once. Sample: naive CD8+ T cells from blood, with Jurkat cell RNA spiked in. The receptor source for this set is a human donor in good health. Some libraries in this study had Jurkat cell RNA spiked in. Each CDR3 is given with its conserved first and last residue. The D gene is left open where the match is weak. The size field is filled for only some rows; it gives once, few, many or a size class.

size: -; V: TRBV7-9; length: 19; D: -; J: TRBJ2-6; CDR3: CASSLTVFSDTSGANVLTF; DNA: TGTGCCAGCAGCCTTACCGTGTTTTCGGACACTTCTGGGGCCAACGTCCTGACTTTC
size: few; V: TRBV6-2/TRBV6-3; length: 13; D: -; J: TRBJ2-1; CDR3: CASSLYRPSEQFF; DNA: TGTGCCAGCAGCCTATACAGGCCCTCGGAGCAGTTCTTC
size: -; V: TRBV6-5; length: 16; D: -; J: TRBJ1-6; CDR3: CASSDPGCSYNSPLHF; DNA: TGTGCCAGCAGTGATCCGGGGTGCTCCTATAATTCACCCCTCCACTTT
size: -; V: TRBV24-1; length: 16; D: TRBD1; J: TRBJ2-2; CDR3: CATAGTGGPVTGELFF; DNA: TGTGCCACCGCTGGGACAGGGGGGCCGGTCACCGGGGAGCTGTTTTTT
size: few; V: TRBV25-1; length: 12; D: -; J: TRBJ2-5; CDR3: CASHDTQETQYF; DNA: TGTGCCAGCCATGACACGCAAGAGACCCAGTACTTC
size: many; V: TRBV12-3/TRBV12-4; length: 13; D: -; J: TRBJ2-5; CDR3: CASSLGGVETQYF; DNA: TGTGCCAGCAGTTTAGGAGGGGTAGAGACCCAGTACTTC
size: -; V: TRBV9; length: 17; D: TRBD1; J: TRBJ2-2; CDR3: CASSVEQGVSNTGELFF; DNA: TGTGCCAGCAGCGTAGAACAGGGGGTATCGAACACCGGGGAGCTGTTTTTT
size: -; V: TRBV18; length: 14; D: -; J: TRBJ2-7; CDR3: CASSQEGSVYEQYF; DNA: TGTGCCAGCTCACAGGAGGGCAGTGTCTACGAGCAGTACTTC
size: -; V: TRBV5-6; length: 14; D: -; J: TRBJ2-3; CDR3: CASSLELATDMQYF; DNA: TGTGCCAGCAGCTTGGAACTAGCTACGGATATGCAGTATTTT
size: many; V: TRBV7-8; length: 16; D: TRBD1; J: TRBJ1-4; CDR3: CASSLLTGGANEKLFF; DNA: TGTGCCAGCAGCCTTTTGACAGGGGGAGCTAATGAAAAACTGTTTTTT
size: few; V: TRBV7-3; length: 16; D: -; J: TRBJ2-2; CDR3: CASSPDNPSNTGELFF; DNA: TGTGCCAGCAGTCCAGACAATCCCTCGAACACCGGGGAGCTGTTTTTT
size: few; V: TRBV7-9; length: 18; D: TRBD1; J: TRBJ2-4; CDR3: CASSFLTSGTGGWNIQYF; DNA: TGTGCCAGCAGCTTTCTCACTTCCGGGACAGGGGGCTGGAACATTCAGTACTTC
size: many; V: TRBV15; length: 15; D: -; J: TRBJ1-4; CDR3: CATSIPGRSNEKLFF; DNA: TGTGCCACCAGCATTCCGGGACGGTCTAATGAAAAACTGTTTTTT
size: -; V: TRBV5-1; length: 13; D: TRBD2; J: TRBJ2-7; CDR3: CASSPTGGNEQYF; DNA: TGCGCCAGCAGCCCCACCGGGGGGAACGAGCAGTACTTC
size: many; V: TRBV2; length: 17; D: TRBD1; J: TRBJ1-2; CDR3: CASSEALGQGVFYGYTF; DNA: TGTGCCAGCAGTGAAGCGCTTGGACAGGGGGTTTTCTATGGCTACACCTTC
size: -; V: TRBV11-2; length: 13; D: -; J: TRBJ2-1; CDR3: CASGHFRGNEQFF; DNA: TGTGCCAGCGGACACTTTCGGGGCAATGAGCAGTTCTTC
size: many; V: TRBV19; length: 14; D: TRBD1; J: TRBJ2-7; CDR3: CASSPGTASYEQYF; DNA: TGTGCCAGTAGTCCCGGGACAGCCTCCTACGAGCAGTACTTC
size: few; V: TRBV12-3/TRBV12-4; length: 14; D: -; J: TRBJ1-5; CDR3: CASSLGHNNQPQHF; DNA: TGTGCCAGCAGTTTAGGCCACAACAATCAGCCCCAGCATTTT
size: many; V: TRBV4-3; length: 16; D: TRBD2; J: TRBJ2-5; CDR3: CASSQGLAGGSETQYF; DNA: TGCGCCAGCAGCCAAGGACTAGCGGGAGGTTCAGAGACCCAGTACTTC
size: few; V: TRBV30; length: 16; D: TRBD1; J: TRBJ2-7; CDR3: CAWSPERTGGAYEQYF; DNA: TGTGCCTGGAGTCCAGAACGGACAGGCGGAGCCTACGAGCAGTACTTC
size: -; V: TRBV3-1; length: 14; D: -; J: TRBJ2-7; CDR3: CASSQPDLFGEQYF; DNA: TGTGCCAGCAGCCAACCTGACTTATTCGGTGAGCAGTACTTC
size: few; V: TRBV4-3; length: 19; D: TRBD2; J: TRBJ2-2; CDR3: CASSQETSGRVTNTGELFF; DNA: TGCGCCAGCAGCCAAGAAACTAGCGGGAGGGTAACGAACACCGGGGAGCTGTTTTTT
size: -; V: TRBV15; length: 17; D: -; J: TRBJ1-4; CDR3: CATSRVGRTPYNEKLVF; DNA: TGTGCCACCAGCAGAGTGGGCAGGACCCCTTATAACGAAAAACTGGTTTTT
size: many; V: TRBV20-1; length: 14; D: -; J: TRBJ2-7; CDR3: CSARSDLISYEQYF; DNA: TGCAGTGCTAGATCCGATTTAATCTCCTACGAGCAGTACTTC
size: -; V: TRBV12-3/TRBV12-4; length: 16; D: -; J: TRBJ2-3; CDR3: CASSLTGGALTDTQCF; DNA: TGTGCCAGCAGTTTAACGGGGGGCGCATTGACAGATACGCAGTGTTTT
size: many; V: TRBV24-1; length: 13; D: -; J: TRBJ2-3; CDR3: CATSDYGGNTQYF; DNA: TGTGCCACCAGTGATTATGGCGGAAATACGCAGTATTTT
size: few; V: TRBV7-9; length: 15; D: -; J: TRBJ2-5; CDR3: CASSPSSSGKETQYF; DNA: TGTGCCAGCAGTCCTAGTTCGAGCGGAAAAGAGACCCAGTACTTC
size: -; V: TRBV20-1; length: 19; D: TRBD1; J: TRBJ2-7; CDR3: CSARNPGDRRNVPPYEQYF; DNA: TGCAGTGCTAGAAACCCCGGGGACAGACGAAACGTACCGCCATACGAGCAGTACTTC
size: many; V: TRBV24-1; length: 15; D: TRBD1; J: TRBJ1-2; CDR3: CATSDRGQGGRGYTF; DNA: TGTGCCACCAGTGACCGGGGACAGGGAGGACGTGGCTACACCTTC
size: many; V: TRBV4-1; length: 16; D: -; J: TRBJ2-5; CDR3: CASSQGRTSIQETQYF; DNA: TGCGCCAGCAGCCAAGGGCGGACGAGCATCCAAGAGACCCAGTACTTC
size: few; V: TRBV20-1; length: 16; D: TRBD1; J: TRBJ1-1; CDR3: CSASGAFTGVLTEAFF; DNA: TGCAGTGCTTCGGGAGCTTTTACAGGGGTTTTGACTGAAGCTTTCTTT
size: many; V: TRBV20-1; length: 17; D: TRBD2; J: TRBJ2-7; CDR3: CSARPLTPTSGGYEQYF; DNA: TGCAGTGCTAGACCGTTAACCCCAACTAGCGGGGGGTACGAGCAGTACTTC
size: few; V: TRBV27; length: 12; D: -; J: TRBJ2-7; CDR3: CATSRGAHEQYF; DNA: TGTGCCACCTCTCGAGGGGCCCACGAGCAGTACTTC
size: many; V: TRBV14; length: 16; D: -; J: TRBJ1-1; CDR3: CASSQEHRPYNTEAFF; DNA: TGTGCCAGCAGCCAAGAGCACCGACCCTACAACACTGAAGCTTTCTTT
size: many; V: TRBV5-4; length: 12; D: -; J: TRBJ2-1; CDR3: CASSSGVNEQFF; DNA: TGTGCCAGCAGCTCCGGGGTCAATGAGCAGTTCTTC
size: many; V: TRBV27; length: 12; D: -; J: TRBJ2-5; CDR3: CASRGLEETQYF; DNA: TGTGCCAGCAGGGGGCTTGAAGAGACCCAGTACTTC
size: few; V: TRBV28; length: 13; D: -; J: TRBJ2-7; CDR3: CASSPNPRLEQYF; DNA: TGTGCCAGCAGTCCAAACCCCCGCCTCGAGCAGTACTTC
size: -; V: TRBV19; length: 12; D: -; J: TRBJ2-7; CDR3: CASSDGSYEQYF; DNA: TGTGCCAGTAGTGACGGATCCTACGAGCAGTACTTC
size: few; V: TRBV4-3; length: 15; D: TRBD1; J: TRBJ1-1; CDR3: CASSLWTGLVTEAFF; DNA: TGCGCCAGCAGCCTGTGGACAGGCCTCGTCACTGAAGCTTTCTTT